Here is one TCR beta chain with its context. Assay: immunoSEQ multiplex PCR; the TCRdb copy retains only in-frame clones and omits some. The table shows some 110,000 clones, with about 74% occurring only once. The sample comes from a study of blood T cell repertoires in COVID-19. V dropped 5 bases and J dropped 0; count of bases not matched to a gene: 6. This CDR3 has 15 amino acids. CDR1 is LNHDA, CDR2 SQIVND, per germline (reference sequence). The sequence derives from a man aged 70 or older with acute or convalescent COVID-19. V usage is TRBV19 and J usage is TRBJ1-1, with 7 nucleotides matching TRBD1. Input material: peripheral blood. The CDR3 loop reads CASSSRTGLNTEAFF. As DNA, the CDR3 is TGTGCCAGTAGTTCCCGGACAGGATTGAACACTGAAGCTTTCTTT.